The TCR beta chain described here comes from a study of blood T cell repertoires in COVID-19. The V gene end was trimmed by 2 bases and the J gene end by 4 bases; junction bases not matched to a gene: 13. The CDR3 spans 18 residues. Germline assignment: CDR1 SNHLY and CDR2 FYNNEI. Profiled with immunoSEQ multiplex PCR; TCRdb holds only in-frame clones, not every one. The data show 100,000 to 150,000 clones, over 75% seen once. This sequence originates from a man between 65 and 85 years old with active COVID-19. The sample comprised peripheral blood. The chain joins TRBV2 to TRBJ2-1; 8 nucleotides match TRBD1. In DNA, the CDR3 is TGTGCCAGCAGTGAAATTAGCCCCGGGACAGGAGTTTACAATGAGCAGTTCTTC. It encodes CASSEISPGTGVYNEQFF.